The 29 T cell receptor beta chains listed next were all sequenced from one sample in a study of T cells in localized non-small cell lung cancer. Data came from immunoSEQ multiplex PCR; TCRdb stores just in-frame clones and leaves some out. Altogether approximately 26,000 clones are present, around 90% being singletons, with the ten largest covering about 4.4%. Source: peripheral blood, taken before any cancer treatment. These receptor sequences come from an older female donor with stage II squamous cell lung carcinoma.

This chain joins TRBV2 and TRBJ2-1, with D perhaps TRBD1 or TRBD2 (7 bases each). With 7 bases removed from V and 1 base from J, the gap between germline ends came to 14 bases. Germline CDR1 is SNHLY and CDR2 is FYNNEI. CDR3 length: 15 amino acids. The chain's CDR3 is CASTPGGGSYNEQFF. CDR3 DNA sequence: TGTGCCAGCACCCCAGGGGGGGGTTCCTACAATGAGCAGTTCTTC.

The rearrangement uses TRBV18 and TRBJ1-1; 7 bases map to TRBD1. The CDR3 has 16 amino acids. V trimming: 4 bases; J trimming: 1 base; junction bases outside the gene matches: 9. The germline gives CDR1 KGHSH, CDR2 LQKENI. The CDR3 DNA follows: TGTGCCAGCTCACTTGGCGGCAGGGGGTGGAACACTGAAGCTTTCTTT. Translating it yields CASSLGGRGWNTEAFF.

The chain couples TRBV18 to TRBJ2-5; 8 nucleotides match TRBD1. Germline CDR1 and CDR2: KGHSH and LQKENI. The CDR3 is made up of 14 amino acids. V gave up 5 bases and J gave up 5 bases; unmatched junction bases: 7. The CDR3 DNA sequence: TGTGCCAGCTCATTGACAGGGGCGGGGGAGACCCAGTACTTC. Translated: CASSLTGAGETQYF.

This chain connects TRBV27 to TRBJ1-5, with D perhaps TRBD1 (5 bases). This CDR3 comprises 14 residues. Trimming removed 6 bases at V and 7 bases at J, with 16 bases between. The germline gives CDR1 MNHEY, CDR2 SMNVEV (reference sequence). The CDR3 here is CASSLLGAEQPQHF. Written as DNA, the CDR3 is TGTGCCAGCAGCCTCCTCGGGGCTGAACAGCCCCAGCATTTT.

This chain joins TRBV7-9 and TRBJ1-2; 7 positions match TRBD1. Germline CDR1 and CDR2: SEHNR and FQNEAQ (reference sequence). The length of the CDR3 is 15 residues. The junction had 15 bases not matched to a gene; V was cut back by 8 bases and J by 6 bases. CDR3 in amino acids: CASLRSSMGQNGYTF. The DNA for the CDR3 is TGTGCCAGCTTAAGAAGTTCGATGGGACAGAATGGCTACACCTTC.

The rearrangement uses TRBV18 and TRBJ1-4; D is uncertain. The germline V and J ends were trimmed by 3 bases and 0 bases, with 2 bases remaining between them. This CDR3 has 13 amino acids. Looked up from germline, CDR1 is KGHSH and CDR2 is LQKENI. The CDR3 spells CASSPATNEKLFF. Written as DNA, the CDR3 is TGTGCCAGCTCACCTGCAACTAATGAAAAACTGTTTTTT.

The rearrangement uses TRBV4-2 and TRBJ2-5; D perhaps matches TRBD1 (5 bases). Trimming removed 0 bases at V and 4 bases at J, with 9 bases between. The CDR3 runs 14 residues. Germline V gene lookup returns CDR1 LGHNA and CDR2 YNFKEQ. The chain's CDR3 is CASSQEPGSETQYF. Written as DNA, the CDR3 is TGTGCCAGCAGCCAAGAACCAGGGTCAGAGACCCAGTACTTC.

This sequence joins TRBV30 and TRBJ1-2, with D possibly matching TRBD1 (5 bases). Germline V CDR1 and CDR2: GTSNPN, SVGIG (reference sequence). V was trimmed by 2 bases and J by 4 bases, leaving 11 bases between them. The CDR3 spans 13 residues. The CDR3 nucleotides read TGTGCCTGGAGTCCAGGGTTCGTCTATGGCTACACCTTC. Amino acids: CAWSPGFVYGYTF.

The chain has TRBV28 and TRBJ2-2, with no clear D. Germline assignment: CDR1 MDHEN and CDR2 SYDVKM. This CDR3 has 14 amino acids. V gave up 2 bases and J gave up 3 bases, with 7 bases separating them. The CDR3 nucleotides are TGTGCCAGCAGTTTAAGCTTGGACACCGGGGAGCTGTTTTTT. This codes for CASSLSLDTGELFF.

The chain uses TRBV28 and TRBJ1-2; D unclear. V gave up 6 bases and J gave up 4 bases, with 12 bases separating them. The germline CDR1 and CDR2 sequences are MDHEN and SYDVKM. The CDR3 runs to 13 residues. CDR3 in amino acids: CASRPAGPYGYTF. The DNA of the CDR3 is TGTGCCAGCAGACCCGCTGGCCCCTATGGCTACACCTTC.

The chain links TRBV7-3 to TRBJ2-2; 9 bases fit TRBD2. This CDR3 contains 18 residues. Trimming removed 2 bases from V and 2 bases from J; junction bases left unmatched: 9. The germline gives CDR1 SGHTA, CDR2 FQGTGA. Here the CDR3 DNA reads TGTGCCAGCAGCTTATGGGCCCAAGCGGGAGGTAACACCGGGGAGCTGTTTTTT. It is translated as CASSLWAQAGGNTGELFF.

The gene calls are TRBV4-1 and TRBJ2-1; D possibly uses TRBD1 or TRBD2 (6 bases each). CDR1 and CDR2 (germline): MGHRA, YSYEKL. The length of the CDR3 is 21 residues. V was shortened by 3 bases and J by 1 base, with 28 bases between the two germline ends. CDR3 protein: CASSHPRPDERGGGSYNEQFF. CDR3 bases: TGCGCCAGCAGCCACCCACGCCCGGACGAACGAGGGGGAGGATCCTACAATGAGCAGTTCTTC.

The chain recombines TRBV6-1 with TRBJ2-7; TRBD1 is a possible D gene (6 bases). Germline V gene data show CDR1 as MNHNS and CDR2 as SASEGT. V lost 4 bases and J 9 bases, leaving 10 bases between the germline ends. The CDR3 runs to 11 residues. The CDR3: CASSGTVGQYF. CDR3 coding DNA: TGTGCCAGCAGTGGGACAGTCGGGCAGTACTTC.

The gene calls are TRBV5-1 and TRBJ2-3; TRBD2 matches at 8 bases. Germline values: CDR1 SGHRS, CDR2 YFSETQ. The junction had 5 bases not matched to a gene; V was cut back by 4 bases and J by 1 base. The CDR3 sequence is 15 residues long. The CDR3 loop is CASSRREGGTDTQYF. The CDR3, as DNA: TGCGCCAGCAGCCGCCGGGAGGGTGGCACAGATACGCAGTATTTT.

The chain employs TRBV5-1 and TRBJ1-4; perhaps TRBD1 as D (6 bases). Per germline, CDR1 SGHRS and CDR2 YFSETQ. The V gene lost 7 bases and the J gene lost 4 bases, with 14 bases spanning the gap. The CDR3 has 14 amino acids. For the CDR3, the DNA is TGCGCCAGCCGACCTTCGGGACATAATGAAAAACTGTTTTTT. This sequence encodes CASRPSGHNEKLFF.

V and J are TRBV21-1 and TRBJ2-1; TRBD2 reflects the table's D call only, with no check against the DNA. TRBV21-1 is a known pseudogene. The CDR3 spans 17 residues. In nucleotides, the CDR3 is TGTGCCACCATATGGGGGGGGGACTCGTGTCCCTACAATGAGCAGTTCTTC. The encoded protein is CATIWGGDSCPYNEQFF.

The chain uses TRBV20-1 and TRBJ1-2; no clear D. The V and J ends lost 5 bases and 8 bases respectively, with 9 bases between them. From germline, CDR1 is DFQATT and CDR2 SNEGSKA (reference sequence). This CDR3 has 10 residues. DNA for the CDR3: TGCAGTGCTTGGGCGGGAGGCTACACCTTC. This codes for CSAWAGGYTF.

This chain uses TRBV6-1 with TRBJ2-3; possibly TRBD1 for D (5 bases). This CDR3 contains 14 residues. The germline V gene has CDR1 MNHNS and CDR2 SASEGT. Trimming left V 3 bases short and J 3 bases short, with 10 bases between. This CDR3 reads CASSEGPATDTQYF. The CDR3, as DNA: TGTGCCAGCAGTGAGGGGCCAGCTACAGATACGCAGTATTTT.

The J gene is TRBJ2-5, the V gene TRBV7-8; 10 bases are shared with TRBD1. V was pared by 5 bases and J by 5 bases, with 8 bases of the junction left unmatched. The germline CDR1 and CDR2 sequences are SGHVS and FQNEAQ. The CDR3 is made up of 15 amino acids. Here the CDR3 DNA reads TGTGCCAGCAGCCTCCGGGACAGGGGTGGCGAGACCCAGTACTTC. Protein sequence: CASSLRDRGGETQYF.

This chain uses TRBV5-4 with TRBJ2-3; D not resolved. Germline V CDR1 and CDR2: SGHNT, YYREEE (reference sequence). The CDR3 has 11 amino acids. The V end lost 5 bases, the J end lost 6 bases, and 7 bases lay between the germline ends. CDR3 region: CASRFLDTQYF. The CDR3 nucleotides are TGTGCCAGCAGATTTCTGGATACGCAGTATTTT.

This chain links TRBV4-2 with TRBJ2-7; 9 bases map to TRBD2. From germline, CDR1 is LGHNA and CDR2 YNFKEQ. The V gene end was trimmed by 0 bases and the J gene end by 1 base; junction bases not matched to a gene: 10. The CDR3 extends over 18 amino acids. The chain's CDR3 is CASSQESSRGGASYEQYF. CDR3 nucleotide sequence: TGTGCCAGCAGCCAAGAGTCCTCTCGCGGGGGGGCATCCTACGAGCAGTACTTC.

This clone rates as large. V is TRBV9 and J is TRBJ2-7; 9 nucleotides match TRBD2. The CDR3 is 14 residues long. Per the germline V gene, CDR1 is SGDLS and CDR2 is YYNGEE. V lost 4 bases to trimming and J lost 2 bases; unmatched junction nucleotides: 4. CDR3 coding DNA: TGTGCCAGCAGCCCTAGCGGGGCGCCCTACGAGCAGTACTTC. It yields the protein CASSPSGAPYEQYF.

The chain joins TRBV7-3 to TRBJ2-1, with D unresolved. Germline lookup yields CDR1 SGHTA and CDR2 FQGTGA. V lost 3 bases, J lost 0 bases, and 9 bases lay in between. CDR3 length: 15 residues. In DNA form, the CDR3 reads TGTGCCAGCAGCTTCGACATCGGCTCCTACAATGAGCAGTTCTTC. This translates into CASSFDIGSYNEQFF.

CDR3 coding DNA: TGTGCCAGCAGATCCGCCGGGACAGGGGGCAGGGAGCAGTACTTC. Translation gives CASRSAGTGGREQYF. The rearrangement joins TRBV2 to TRBJ2-7, with 12 bases lining up with TRBD1. The CDR3 is 15 amino acids. Germline CDR1 reads SNHLY; CDR2 reads FYNNEI. The V segment lost 6 bases and the J segment 7 bases; nucleotides outside the gene matches: 10.

The chain couples TRBV5-6 to TRBJ2-7; tentative D call: TRBD2 (5 bases). Trimming cost V 0 bases and J 12 bases, with 16 bases left between them. Germline values: CDR1 SGHDT, CDR2 YYEEEE. The CDR3 extends over 13 amino acids. The CDR3 sequence is CASSLGPRGFRYF. The CDR3 nucleotides read TGTGCCAGCAGCTTGGGTCCCCGGGGTTTCCGGTACTTC.

The chain employs TRBV19 and TRBJ1-4, with D tentatively TRBD1 (6 bases). The CDR3 has 15 residues. V was pared by 3 bases and J by 3 bases, with 11 bases between. The germline gives CDR1 LNHDA, CDR2 SQIVND (reference sequence). The CDR3 region is CASSIGQTANEKLFF. The CDR3 DNA sequence: TGTGCCAGTAGTATTGGACAGACAGCTAATGAAAAACTGTTTTTT.

The chain joins TRBV7-2 to TRBJ2-2; D gene uncertain. The ends were cut back, 5 bases at V and 5 bases at J, with 12 bases in the middle. In germline, CDR1 is SGHTA, CDR2 FQGNSA. The CDR3 totals 14 residues. The CDR3 nucleotides are TGTGCCAGCAGCCCCCTGGGGAAGACCGGGGAGCTGTTTTTT. Protein sequence: CASSPLGKTGELFF.

The chain joins TRBV7-2 to TRBJ2-3; 16 positions agree with TRBD2. The CDR3 totals 18 residues. Germline V gene lookup returns CDR1 SGHTA and CDR2 FQGNSA. The trim removed 5 bases at V and 5 bases at J, leaving 10 bases unmatched. CDR3 sequence: CASSAGTSGGVRIDTQYF. DNA for the CDR3: TGTGCCAGCAGCGCTGGGACTAGCGGGGGGGTCCGGATAGATACGCAGTATTTT. Supplemented by reference TRBV7-2 and TRBJ2-3, the full variable domain reads GAGVSQSPSNKVTEKGKDVELRCDPISGHTALYWYRQSLGQGLEFLIYFQGNSAPDKSGLPSDRFSAERTGGSVSTLTIQRTQQEDSAVYLCASSAGTSGGVRIDTQYFGPGTRLTVL.

The rearrangement uses TRBV5-1 and TRBJ1-2, with D perhaps TRBD1 (5 bases). CDR3 length: 17 amino acids. V was trimmed by 0 bases and J by 8 bases, leaving 23 bases between them. CDR1 and CDR2 from the germline V gene are SGHRS and YFSETQ. CDR3 nucleotides: TGCGCCAGCAGCTTGGCTGCGGGGGGTCTGTTCCCCCTGGGCTACACCTTC. This codes for CASSLAAGGLFPLGYTF.